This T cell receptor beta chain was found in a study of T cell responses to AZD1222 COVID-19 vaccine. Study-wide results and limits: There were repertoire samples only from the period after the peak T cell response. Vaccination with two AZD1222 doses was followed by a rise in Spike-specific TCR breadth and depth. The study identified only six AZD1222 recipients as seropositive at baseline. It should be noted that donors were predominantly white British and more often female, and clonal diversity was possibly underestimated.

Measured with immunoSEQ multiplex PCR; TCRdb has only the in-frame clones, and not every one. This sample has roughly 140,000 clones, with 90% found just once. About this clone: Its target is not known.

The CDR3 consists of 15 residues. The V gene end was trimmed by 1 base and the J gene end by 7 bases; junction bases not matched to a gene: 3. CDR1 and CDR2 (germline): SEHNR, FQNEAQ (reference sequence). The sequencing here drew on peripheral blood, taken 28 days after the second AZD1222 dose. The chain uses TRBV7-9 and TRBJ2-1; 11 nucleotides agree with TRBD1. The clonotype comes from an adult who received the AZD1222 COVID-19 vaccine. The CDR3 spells CASSLGGTGGNEQFF. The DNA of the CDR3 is TGTGCCAGCAGCTTAGGAGGGACAGGGGGAAATGAGCAGTTCTTC.